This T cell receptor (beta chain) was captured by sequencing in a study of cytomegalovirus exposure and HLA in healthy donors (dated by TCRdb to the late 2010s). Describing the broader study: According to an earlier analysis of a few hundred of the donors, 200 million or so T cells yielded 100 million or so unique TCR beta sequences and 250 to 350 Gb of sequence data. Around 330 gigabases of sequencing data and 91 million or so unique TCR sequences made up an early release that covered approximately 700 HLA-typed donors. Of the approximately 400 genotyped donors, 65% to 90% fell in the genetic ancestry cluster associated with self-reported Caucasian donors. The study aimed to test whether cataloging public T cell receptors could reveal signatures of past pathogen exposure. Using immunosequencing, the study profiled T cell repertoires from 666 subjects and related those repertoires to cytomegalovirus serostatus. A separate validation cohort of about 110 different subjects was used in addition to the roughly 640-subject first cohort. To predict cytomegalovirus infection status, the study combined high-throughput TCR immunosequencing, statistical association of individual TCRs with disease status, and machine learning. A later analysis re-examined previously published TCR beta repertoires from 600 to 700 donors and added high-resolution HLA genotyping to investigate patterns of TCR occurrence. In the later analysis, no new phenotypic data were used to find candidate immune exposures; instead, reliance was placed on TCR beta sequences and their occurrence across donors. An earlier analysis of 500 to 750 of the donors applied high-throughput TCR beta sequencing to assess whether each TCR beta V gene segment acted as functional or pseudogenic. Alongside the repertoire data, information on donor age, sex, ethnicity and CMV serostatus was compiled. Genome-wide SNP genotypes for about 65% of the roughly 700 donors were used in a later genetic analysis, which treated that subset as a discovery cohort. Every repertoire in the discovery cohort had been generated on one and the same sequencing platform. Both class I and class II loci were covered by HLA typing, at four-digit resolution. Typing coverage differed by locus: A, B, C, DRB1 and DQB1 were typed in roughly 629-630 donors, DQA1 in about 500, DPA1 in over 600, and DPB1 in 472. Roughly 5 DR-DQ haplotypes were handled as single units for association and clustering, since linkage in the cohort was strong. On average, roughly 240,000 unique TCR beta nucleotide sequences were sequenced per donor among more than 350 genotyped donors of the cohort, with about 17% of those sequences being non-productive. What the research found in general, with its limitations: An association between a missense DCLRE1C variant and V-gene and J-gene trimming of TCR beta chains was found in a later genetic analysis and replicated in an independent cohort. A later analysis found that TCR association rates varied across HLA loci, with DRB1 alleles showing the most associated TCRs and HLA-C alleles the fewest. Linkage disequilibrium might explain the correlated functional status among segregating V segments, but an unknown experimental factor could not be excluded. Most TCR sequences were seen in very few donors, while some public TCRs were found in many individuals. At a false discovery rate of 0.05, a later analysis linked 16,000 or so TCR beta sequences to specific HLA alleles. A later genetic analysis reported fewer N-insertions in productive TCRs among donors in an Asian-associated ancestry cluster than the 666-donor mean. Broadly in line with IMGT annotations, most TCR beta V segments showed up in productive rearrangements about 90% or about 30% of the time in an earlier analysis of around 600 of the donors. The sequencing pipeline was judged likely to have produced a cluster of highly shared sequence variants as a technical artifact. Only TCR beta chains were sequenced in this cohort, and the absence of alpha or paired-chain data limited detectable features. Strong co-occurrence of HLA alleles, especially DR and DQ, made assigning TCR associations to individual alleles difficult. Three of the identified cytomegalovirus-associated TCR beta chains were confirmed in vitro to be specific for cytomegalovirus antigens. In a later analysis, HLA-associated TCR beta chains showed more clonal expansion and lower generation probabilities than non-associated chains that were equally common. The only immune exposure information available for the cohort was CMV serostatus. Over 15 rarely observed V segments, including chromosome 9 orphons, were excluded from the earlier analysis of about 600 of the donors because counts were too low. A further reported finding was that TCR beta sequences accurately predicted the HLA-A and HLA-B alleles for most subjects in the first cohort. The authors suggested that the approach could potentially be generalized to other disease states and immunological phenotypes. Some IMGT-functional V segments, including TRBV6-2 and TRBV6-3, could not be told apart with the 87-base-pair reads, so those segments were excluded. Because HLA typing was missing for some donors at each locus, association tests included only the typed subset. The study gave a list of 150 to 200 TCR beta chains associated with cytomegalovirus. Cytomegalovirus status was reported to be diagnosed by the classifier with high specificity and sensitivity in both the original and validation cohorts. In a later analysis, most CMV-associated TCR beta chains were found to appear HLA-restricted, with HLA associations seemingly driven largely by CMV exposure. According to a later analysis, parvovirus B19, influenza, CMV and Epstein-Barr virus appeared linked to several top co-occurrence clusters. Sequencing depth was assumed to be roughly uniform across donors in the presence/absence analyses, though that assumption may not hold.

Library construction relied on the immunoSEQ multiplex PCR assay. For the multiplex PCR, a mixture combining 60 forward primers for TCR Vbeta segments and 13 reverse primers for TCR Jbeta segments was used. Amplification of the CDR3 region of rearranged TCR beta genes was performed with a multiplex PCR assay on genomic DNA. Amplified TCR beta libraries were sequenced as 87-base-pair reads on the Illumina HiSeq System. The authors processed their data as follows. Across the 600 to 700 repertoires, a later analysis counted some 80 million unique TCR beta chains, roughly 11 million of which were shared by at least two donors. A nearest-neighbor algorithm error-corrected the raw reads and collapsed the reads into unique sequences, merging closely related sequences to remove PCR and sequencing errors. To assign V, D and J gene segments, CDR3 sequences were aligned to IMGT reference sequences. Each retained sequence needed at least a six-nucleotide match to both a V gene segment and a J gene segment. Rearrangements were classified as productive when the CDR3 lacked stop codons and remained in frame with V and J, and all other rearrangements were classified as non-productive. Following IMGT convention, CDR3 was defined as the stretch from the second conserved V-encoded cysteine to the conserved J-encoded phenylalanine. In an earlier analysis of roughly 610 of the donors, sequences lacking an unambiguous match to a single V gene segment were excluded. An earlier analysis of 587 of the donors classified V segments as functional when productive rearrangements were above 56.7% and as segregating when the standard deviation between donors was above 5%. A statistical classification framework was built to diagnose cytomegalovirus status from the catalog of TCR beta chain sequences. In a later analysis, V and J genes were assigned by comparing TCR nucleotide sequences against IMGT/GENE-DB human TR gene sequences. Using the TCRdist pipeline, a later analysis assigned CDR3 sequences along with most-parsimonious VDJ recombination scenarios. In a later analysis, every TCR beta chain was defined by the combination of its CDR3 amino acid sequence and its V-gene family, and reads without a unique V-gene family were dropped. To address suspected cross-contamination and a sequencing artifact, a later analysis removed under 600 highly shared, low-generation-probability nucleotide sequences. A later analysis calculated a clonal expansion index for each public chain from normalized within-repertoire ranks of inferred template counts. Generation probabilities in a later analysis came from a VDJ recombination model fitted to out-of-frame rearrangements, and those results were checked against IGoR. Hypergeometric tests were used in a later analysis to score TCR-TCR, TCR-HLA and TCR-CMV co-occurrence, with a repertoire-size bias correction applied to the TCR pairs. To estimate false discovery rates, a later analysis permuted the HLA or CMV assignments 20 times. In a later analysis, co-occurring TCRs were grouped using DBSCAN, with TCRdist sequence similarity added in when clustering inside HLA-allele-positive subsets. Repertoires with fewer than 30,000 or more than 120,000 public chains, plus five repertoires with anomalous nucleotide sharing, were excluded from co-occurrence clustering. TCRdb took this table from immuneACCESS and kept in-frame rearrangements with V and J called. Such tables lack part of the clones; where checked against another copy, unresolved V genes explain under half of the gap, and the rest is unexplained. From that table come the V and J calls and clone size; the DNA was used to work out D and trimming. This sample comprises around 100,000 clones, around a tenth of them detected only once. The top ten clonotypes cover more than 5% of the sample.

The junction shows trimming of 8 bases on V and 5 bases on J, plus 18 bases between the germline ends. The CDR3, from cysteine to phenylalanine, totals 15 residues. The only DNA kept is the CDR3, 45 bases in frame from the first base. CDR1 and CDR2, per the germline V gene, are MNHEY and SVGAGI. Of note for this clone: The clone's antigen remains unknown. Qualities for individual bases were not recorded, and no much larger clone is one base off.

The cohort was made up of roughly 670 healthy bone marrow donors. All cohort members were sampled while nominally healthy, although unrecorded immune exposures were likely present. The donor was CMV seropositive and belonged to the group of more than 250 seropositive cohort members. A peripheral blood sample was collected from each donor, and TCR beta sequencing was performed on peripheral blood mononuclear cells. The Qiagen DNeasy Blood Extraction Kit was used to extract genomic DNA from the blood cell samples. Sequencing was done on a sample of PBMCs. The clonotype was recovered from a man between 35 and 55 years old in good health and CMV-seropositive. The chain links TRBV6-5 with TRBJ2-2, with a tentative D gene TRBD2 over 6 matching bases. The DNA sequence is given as TGTGCCAGCTCTCAGACTAGTGGTGTAACCGGGGAGCTGTTTTTT. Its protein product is CASSQTSGVTGELFF.